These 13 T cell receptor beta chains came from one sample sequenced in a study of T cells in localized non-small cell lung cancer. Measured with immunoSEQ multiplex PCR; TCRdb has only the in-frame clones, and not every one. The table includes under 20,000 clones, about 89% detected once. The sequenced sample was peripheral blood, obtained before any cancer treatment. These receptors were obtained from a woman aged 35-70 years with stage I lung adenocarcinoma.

This CDR3 is CASSSGSGNEQFF. CDR3 sequence (DNA): TGTGCCAGCTCATCGGGATCGGGCAATGAGCAGTTCTTC. The chain joins TRBV18 to TRBJ2-1, with D perhaps TRBD2 (5 bases). Germline CDR1 KGHSH, CDR2 LQKENI. This CDR3 is built from 13 residues. Trimming took off 5 bases at V and 6 bases at J, with 11 bases between the two ends.

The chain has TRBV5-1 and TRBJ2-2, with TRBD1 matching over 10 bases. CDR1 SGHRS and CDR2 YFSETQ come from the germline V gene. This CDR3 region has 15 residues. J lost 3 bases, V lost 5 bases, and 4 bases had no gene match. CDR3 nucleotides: TGCGCCAGCAGGACTGGACAGGGGGACACCGGGGAGCTGTTTTTT. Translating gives CASRTGQGDTGELFF.

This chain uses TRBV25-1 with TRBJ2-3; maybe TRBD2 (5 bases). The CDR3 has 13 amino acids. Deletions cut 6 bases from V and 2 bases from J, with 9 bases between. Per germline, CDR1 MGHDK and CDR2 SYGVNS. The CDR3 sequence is CASSGLSTDTQYF. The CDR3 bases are TGTGCCAGCAGCGGACTTTCCACAGATACGCAGTATTTT.

The CDR3 DNA is TGCGCCAGCAGTGAGTCTCTTAGCGGGGGGGTAGCCAAAAACATTCAGTACTTC. Its protein is CASSESLSGGVAKNIQYF. The chain combines TRBV10-1 with TRBJ2-4, with 11 bases aligning to TRBD2. This CDR3 contains 18 residues. Trimming took 0 bases from V and 0 from J; bases not matched to a gene: 4. Germline-derived CDR1 and CDR2 are WNHNN and SYGVQD (reference sequence).

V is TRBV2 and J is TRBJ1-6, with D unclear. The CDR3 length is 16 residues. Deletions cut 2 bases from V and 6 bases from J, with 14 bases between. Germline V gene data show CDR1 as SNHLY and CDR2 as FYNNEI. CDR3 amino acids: CASSESMGHGNSPLHF. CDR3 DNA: TGTGCCAGCAGTGAATCCATGGGCCACGGTAATTCACCCCTCCACTTT.

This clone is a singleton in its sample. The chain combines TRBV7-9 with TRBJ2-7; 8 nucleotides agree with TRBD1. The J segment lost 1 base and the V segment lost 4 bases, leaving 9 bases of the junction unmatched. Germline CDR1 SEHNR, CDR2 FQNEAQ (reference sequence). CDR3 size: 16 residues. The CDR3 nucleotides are TGTGCCAGCAGCTCAATCGCCACAGGGGGTTCCTACGAGCAGTACTTC. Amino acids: CASSSIATGGSYEQYF.

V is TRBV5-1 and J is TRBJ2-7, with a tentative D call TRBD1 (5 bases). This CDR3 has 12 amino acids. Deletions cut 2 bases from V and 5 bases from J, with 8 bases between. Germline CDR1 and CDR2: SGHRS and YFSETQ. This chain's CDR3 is CASSLQADEQYF. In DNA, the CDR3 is TGCGCCAGCAGCTTACAGGCTGACGAGCAGTACTTC.

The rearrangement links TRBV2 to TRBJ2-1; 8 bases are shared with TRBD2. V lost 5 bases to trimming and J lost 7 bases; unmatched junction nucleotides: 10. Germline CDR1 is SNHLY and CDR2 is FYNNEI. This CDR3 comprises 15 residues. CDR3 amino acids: CASSLLAGGPNEQFF. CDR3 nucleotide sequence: TGTGCCAGCAGTCTTCTAGCGGGCGGACCTAATGAGCAGTTCTTC. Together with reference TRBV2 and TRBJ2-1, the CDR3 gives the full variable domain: EPEVTQTPSHQVTQMGQEVILRCVPISNHLYFYWYRQILGQKVEFLVSFYNNEISEKSEIFDDQFSVERPDGSNFTLKIRSTKLEDSAMYFCASSLLAGGPNEQFFGPGTRLTVL.

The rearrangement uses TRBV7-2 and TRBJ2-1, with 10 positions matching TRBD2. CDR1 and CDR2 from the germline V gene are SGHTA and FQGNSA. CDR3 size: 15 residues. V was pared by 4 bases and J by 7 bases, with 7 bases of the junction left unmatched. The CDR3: CASSSLAGEGNEQFF. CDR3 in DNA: TGTGCCAGCAGCTCCCTAGCGGGAGAGGGGAATGAGCAGTTCTTC. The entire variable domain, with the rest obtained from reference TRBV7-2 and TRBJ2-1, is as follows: GAGVSQSPSNKVTEKGKDVELRCDPISGHTALYWYRQSLGQGLEFLIYFQGNSAPDKSGLPSDRFSAERTGGSVSTLTIQRTQQEDSAVYLCASSSLAGEGNEQFFGPGTRLTVL.

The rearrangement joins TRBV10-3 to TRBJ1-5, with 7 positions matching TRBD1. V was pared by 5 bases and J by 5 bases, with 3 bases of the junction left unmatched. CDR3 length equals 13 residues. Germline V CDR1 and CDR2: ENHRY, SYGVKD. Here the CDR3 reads CAISTGVDQPQHF. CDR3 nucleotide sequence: TGTGCCATCAGTACAGGGGTCGATCAGCCCCAGCATTTT.

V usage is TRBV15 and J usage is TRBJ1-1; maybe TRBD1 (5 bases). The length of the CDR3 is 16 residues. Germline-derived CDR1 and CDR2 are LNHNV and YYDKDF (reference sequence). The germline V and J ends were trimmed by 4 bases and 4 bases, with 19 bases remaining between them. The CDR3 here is CATSMGRGSEGTEAFF. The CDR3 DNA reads TGTGCCACCAGCATGGGTAGGGGTTCGGAGGGCACTGAAGCTTTCTTT. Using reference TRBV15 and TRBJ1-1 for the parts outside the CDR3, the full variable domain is DAMVIQNPRYQVTQFGKPVTLSCSQTLNHNVMYWYQQKSSQAPKLLFHYYDKDFNNEADTPDNFQSRRPNTSFCFLDIRSPGLGDTAMYLCATSMGRGSEGTEAFFGQGTRLTVV.

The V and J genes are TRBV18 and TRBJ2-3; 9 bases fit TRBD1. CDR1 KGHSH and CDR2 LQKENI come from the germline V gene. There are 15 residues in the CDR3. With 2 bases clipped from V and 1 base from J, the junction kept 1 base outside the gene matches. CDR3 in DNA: TGTGCCAGCTCACCAACAGGGGGCGGCACAGATACGCAGTATTTT. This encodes CASSPTGGGTDTQYF.

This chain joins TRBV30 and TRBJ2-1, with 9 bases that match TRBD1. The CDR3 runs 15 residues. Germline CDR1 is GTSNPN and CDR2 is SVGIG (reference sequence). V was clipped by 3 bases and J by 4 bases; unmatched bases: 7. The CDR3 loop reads CAWSPDRGPYNEQFF. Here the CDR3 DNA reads TGTGCCTGGAGCCCGGACAGGGGCCCTTACAATGAGCAGTTCTTC.